This TCR beta chain was sequenced for a study of cytomegalovirus exposure and HLA in healthy donors. Study-level findings and limits: The study assumed roughly uniform donor sequencing depth for presence/absence analyses.

The CDR3 runs 16 residues. From germline, CDR1 is LNHNV and CDR2 YYDKDF (reference sequence). Trimming stripped 5 bases from V and 1 base from J, with 12 bases between. In the PCR, 60 Vbeta and 13 Jbeta primers were used. Original handling: Later reanalysis found around 74 million unique TCR beta chains, around 11 million of them shared. Here immunoSEQ multiplex PCR was the method, and the copy in TCRdb shows in-frame clones only, minus some. That table is the source of V, J and clone size, and D and trimming were worked out from the DNA. This table has fewer than 40,000 clones, roughly 76% appearing once. About this clone: The antigen is undetermined.

The TCR sequence derives from a woman in her forties in good health and CMV-seronegative. This rearrangement joins TRBV15 to TRBJ2-6; weak D call: TRBD1 (5 bases). Sequencing was performed on PBMCs. Here the CDR3 DNA reads TGTGCCACCAGCGAGACAGTTAGGTCTGGGGCCAACGTCCTGACTTTC. It is translated as CATSETVRSGANVLTF.